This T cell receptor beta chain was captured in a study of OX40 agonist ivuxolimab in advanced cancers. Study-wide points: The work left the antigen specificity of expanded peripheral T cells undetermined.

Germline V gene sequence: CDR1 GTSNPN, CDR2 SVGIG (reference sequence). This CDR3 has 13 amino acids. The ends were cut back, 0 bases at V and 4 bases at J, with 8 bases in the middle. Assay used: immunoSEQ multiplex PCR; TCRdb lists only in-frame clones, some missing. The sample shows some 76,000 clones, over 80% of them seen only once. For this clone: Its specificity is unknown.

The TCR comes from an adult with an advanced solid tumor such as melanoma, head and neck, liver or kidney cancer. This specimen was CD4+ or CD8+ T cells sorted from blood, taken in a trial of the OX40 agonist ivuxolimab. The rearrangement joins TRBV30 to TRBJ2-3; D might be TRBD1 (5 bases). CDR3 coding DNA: TGTGCCTGGAGTGTACAAGGGGCAGATACGCAGTATTTT. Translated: CAWSVQGADTQYF. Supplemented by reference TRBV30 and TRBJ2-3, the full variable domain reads SQTIHQWPATLVQPVGSPLSLECTVEGTSNPNLYWYRQAAGRGLQLLFYSVGIGQISSEVPQNLSASRPQDRQFILSSKKLLLSDSGFYLCAWSVQGADTQYFGPGTRLTVL.